Listed below are T cell receptor beta chains from one sample, sequenced in a study of STAT5B mutations in CD4+ large granular lymphocyte leukemia. Assay used: immunoSEQ multiplex PCR; TCRdb lists only in-frame clones, some missing. The table has roughly 32,000 clones, about 89% seen once; the top ten hold 0.4% to 0.5%. Source material: CD4+ T cells from blood buffy coats. These receptors were collected from a human donor in good health. Both conserved end residues are part of each CDR3. Each record gives: D gene, CDR3 length, J gene, clone size, V gene, CDR3 DNA, CDR3 protein. D genes are given only for firm matches. Clone size is given for some rows only: seen once, a few or many times, or a class if the clone is expanded.

d_call: TRBD1; cdr3_length: 17; j_call: TRBJ1-4; clone_size: .; v_call: TRBV9; cdr3_nt: TGTGCCAGCAGCGGACGACAGGGGGGAATGGGTAATGAAAAACTGTTTTTT; cdr3_aa: CASSGRQGGMGNEKLFF
d_call: .; cdr3_length: 16; j_call: TRBJ2-7; clone_size: .; v_call: TRBV6-1; cdr3_nt: TGTGCCAGCAGTGAAGGGCCAGGCCTCCCGTCCTACGAGCAGTACTTC; cdr3_aa: CASSEGPGLPSYEQYF
d_call: .; cdr3_length: 15; j_call: TRBJ1-1; clone_size: .; v_call: TRBV7-6; cdr3_nt: TGTGCCAGCAGCTTAGCGGGAGGCCTGAACACTGAAGCTTTCTTT; cdr3_aa: CASSLAGGLNTEAFF
d_call: .; cdr3_length: 13; j_call: TRBJ2-3; clone_size: .; v_call: TRBV14; cdr3_nt: TGTGCCAGCAGCCATGACAACACAGATACGCAGTATTTT; cdr3_aa: CASSHDNTDTQYF
d_call: .; cdr3_length: 17; j_call: TRBJ1-4; clone_size: .; v_call: TRBV5-1; cdr3_nt: TGCGCCAGCAGCACCCGCCCGGGACGGGCAGGGGATGAAAAACTGTTTTTT; cdr3_aa: CASSTRPGRAGDEKLFF
d_call: .; cdr3_length: 15; j_call: TRBJ2-1; clone_size: .; v_call: TRBV5-4; cdr3_nt: TGTGCCAGCAGCTTGGTCGGGAGCTCCTACAATGAGCAGTTCTTC; cdr3_aa: CASSLVGSSYNEQFF
d_call: TRBD1; cdr3_length: 14; j_call: TRBJ2-7; clone_size: .; v_call: TRBV6-1; cdr3_nt: TGTGCCAGCAGTGGAGGACAGGGGGATTACGAGCAGTACTTC; cdr3_aa: CASSGGQGDYEQYF
d_call: .; cdr3_length: 14; j_call: TRBJ1-4; clone_size: .; v_call: TRBV5-4; cdr3_nt: TGTGCCAGCAGCTCGTCTAGGACTAATGAAAAACTGTTTTTT; cdr3_aa: CASSSSRTNEKLFF
d_call: TRBD2; cdr3_length: 16; j_call: TRBJ2-3; clone_size: .; v_call: TRBV7-9; cdr3_nt: TGTGCCAGCAGCCTGGGACTAGCGGGAGGTGCAGATACGCAGTATTTT; cdr3_aa: CASSLGLAGGADTQYF
d_call: .; cdr3_length: 13; j_call: TRBJ1-4; clone_size: .; v_call: TRBV19; cdr3_nt: TGTGCCAGTTCGACAAGGGGGACTGAAAAACTGTTTTTT; cdr3_aa: CASSTRGTEKLFF
d_call: TRBD2; cdr3_length: 15; j_call: TRBJ2-5; clone_size: .; v_call: TRBV11-2; cdr3_nt: TGTGCCAGCAGCCCCGGGACTAGCGGAAGGGAGACCCAGTACTTC; cdr3_aa: CASSPGTSGRETQYF
d_call: TRBD1; cdr3_length: 15; j_call: TRBJ1-6; clone_size: .; v_call: TRBV28; cdr3_nt: TGTGCCAGCAGTACCCAGACAGGGGGACACTCACCCCTCCACTTT; cdr3_aa: CASSTQTGGHSPLHF
d_call: .; cdr3_length: 13; j_call: TRBJ2-7; clone_size: .; v_call: TRBV11-3; cdr3_nt: TGTGCCAGCAGCTTAGAAGGAACCTACGAGCAGTACTTC; cdr3_aa: CASSLEGTYEQYF
d_call: .; cdr3_length: 15; j_call: TRBJ2-7; clone_size: .; v_call: TRBV5-1; cdr3_nt: TGCGCCAGCAGCTTAGGCGGGTCGTTCACCTACGAGCAGTACTTC; cdr3_aa: CASSLGGSFTYEQYF
d_call: .; cdr3_length: 15; j_call: TRBJ1-1; clone_size: once; v_call: TRBV5-5; cdr3_nt: TGTGCCAGCAGCTTTAGGGGCATCAACCCCACTGAAGCTTTCTTT; cdr3_aa: CASSFRGINPTEAFF
d_call: .; cdr3_length: 12; j_call: TRBJ2-1; clone_size: .; v_call: TRBV4-2; cdr3_nt: TGTGCCAGCAGCCAAGCGGACGATGAGCAGTTCTTC; cdr3_aa: CASSQADDEQFF
d_call: TRBD2; cdr3_length: 13; j_call: TRBJ2-3; clone_size: .; v_call: TRBV6-6; cdr3_nt: TGTGCCGGGGAAACGCGGGAGACGGATACGCAGTATTTT; cdr3_aa: CAGETRETDTQYF
d_call: .; cdr3_length: 13; j_call: TRBJ2-5; clone_size: once; v_call: TRBV27; cdr3_nt: TGTGCCAGCAGTTTTACCGGACAAGAGACCCAGTACTTC; cdr3_aa: CASSFTGQETQYF
d_call: .; cdr3_length: 16; j_call: TRBJ1-1; clone_size: .; v_call: TRBV10-1; cdr3_nt: TGCGCCAGCAGTGAGTCGAAGGCAGGGGAGAACACTGAAGCTTTCTTT; cdr3_aa: CASSESKAGENTEAFF
d_call: .; cdr3_length: 12; j_call: TRBJ2-5; clone_size: once; v_call: TRBV29-1; cdr3_nt: TGCAGCGTTGGTCCCCAAGAGAGGGAGCAGTACTTC; cdr3_aa: CSVGPQEREQYF
d_call: .; cdr3_length: 12; j_call: TRBJ1-2; clone_size: .; v_call: TRBV2; cdr3_nt: TGTGCCAGCAGTCCCCCCGTAGATGGCTACACCTTC; cdr3_aa: CASSPPVDGYTF
d_call: .; cdr3_length: 13; j_call: TRBJ2-5; clone_size: .; v_call: TRBV28; cdr3_nt: TGTGCCAGCAGTTTACCAGGGTTAGAGACCCAGTACTTC; cdr3_aa: CASSLPGLETQYF
d_call: .; cdr3_length: 16; j_call: TRBJ2-5; clone_size: once; v_call: TRBV6-1; cdr3_nt: TGTGCCAGCAGTGAAGCTACCGGGGGCGGAAAAGAGACCCAGTACTTC; cdr3_aa: CASSEATGGGKETQYF
d_call: TRBD1; cdr3_length: 15; j_call: TRBJ1-1; clone_size: .; v_call: TRBV5-8; cdr3_nt: TGTGCCAGCAGCGTACCGGGACAGAGGAACACTGAAGCTTTCTTT; cdr3_aa: CASSVPGQRNTEAFF
d_call: TRBD1; cdr3_length: 15; j_call: TRBJ2-7; clone_size: .; v_call: TRBV6-5; cdr3_nt: TGTGCCAGCAGAAGTCCCGGGACAGGCCGTTACGAGCAGTACTTC; cdr3_aa: CASRSPGTGRYEQYF
d_call: TRBD1; cdr3_length: 15; j_call: TRBJ1-2; clone_size: .; v_call: TRBV5-6; cdr3_nt: TGTGCCAGCAGCTTCCGGGACAGGGAGAACTATGGCTACACCTTC; cdr3_aa: CASSFRDRENYGYTF
d_call: .; cdr3_length: 15; j_call: TRBJ2-1; clone_size: .; v_call: TRBV11-2; cdr3_nt: TGTGCCAGCAGCTTAATACGGACAGCGGGCAATGAGCAGTTCTTC; cdr3_aa: CASSLIRTAGNEQFF
d_call: .; cdr3_length: 13; j_call: TRBJ1-4; clone_size: once; v_call: TRBV29-1; cdr3_nt: TGCAGCGTTGAAACGGCCGCACGGGAAAAACTGTTTTTT; cdr3_aa: CSVETAAREKLFF
d_call: .; cdr3_length: 14; j_call: TRBJ1-3; clone_size: once; v_call: TRBV11-3; cdr3_nt: TGTGCCAGCAGCTTAGAGGGTGTTCGGAACACCATATATTTT; cdr3_aa: CASSLEGVRNTIYF
d_call: TRBD1; cdr3_length: 16; j_call: TRBJ2-1; clone_size: .; v_call: TRBV11-2; cdr3_nt: TGTGCCAGCAGCTTCGCAGGGACAGTAGGATACAATGAGCAGTTCTTC; cdr3_aa: CASSFAGTVGYNEQFF
d_call: .; cdr3_length: 15; j_call: TRBJ1-3; clone_size: .; v_call: TRBV5-4; cdr3_nt: TGTGCCAGCAGCTTGGATTTGGGGGGCGGAAACACCATATATTTT; cdr3_aa: CASSLDLGGGNTIYF
d_call: .; cdr3_length: 13; j_call: TRBJ2-1; clone_size: .; v_call: TRBV9; cdr3_nt: TGTGCCAGCAGCGTAGGGGCTAACAATGAGCAGTTCTTC; cdr3_aa: CASSVGANNEQFF
d_call: TRBD1; cdr3_length: 12; j_call: TRBJ2-4; clone_size: .; v_call: TRBV29-1; cdr3_nt: TGCGCAGGGGGCGAAGCCAAAAACATTCAGTACTTC; cdr3_aa: CAGGEAKNIQYF
d_call: TRBD1; cdr3_length: 13; j_call: TRBJ1-6; clone_size: .; v_call: TRBV6-1; cdr3_nt: TGTGCCAGCAGACAGGGGTTTAATTCACCCCTCCACTTT; cdr3_aa: CASRQGFNSPLHF
d_call: .; cdr3_length: 13; j_call: TRBJ2-5; clone_size: .; v_call: TRBV5-1; cdr3_nt: TGCGCCAGCAGCATGGGACAACAAGAGACCCAGTACTTC; cdr3_aa: CASSMGQQETQYF
d_call: TRBD1; cdr3_length: 15; j_call: TRBJ2-4; clone_size: .; v_call: TRBV27; cdr3_nt: TGTGCCAGCTTGAAGGGACAGATATTCAAAAACATTCAGTACTTC; cdr3_aa: CASLKGQIFKNIQYF
d_call: .; cdr3_length: 12; j_call: TRBJ1-2; clone_size: few; v_call: TRBV29-1; cdr3_nt: TGCAGCGCAGGGGCCTATAACTATGGCTACACCTTC; cdr3_aa: CSAGAYNYGYTF
d_call: TRBD1; cdr3_length: 16; j_call: TRBJ1-3; clone_size: .; v_call: TRBV12-5; cdr3_nt: TGTGCTAGTGGTTTAGGACAGGCGAACTCTGGAAACACCATATATTTT; cdr3_aa: CASGLGQANSGNTIYF
d_call: .; cdr3_length: 16; j_call: TRBJ1-1; clone_size: .; v_call: TRBV7-9; cdr3_nt: TGTGCCAGCAGCCCTCGACCGGCTCCCCCGAACACTGAAGCTTTCTTT; cdr3_aa: CASSPRPAPPNTEAFF
d_call: TRBD2; cdr3_length: 15; j_call: TRBJ2-2; clone_size: .; v_call: TRBV7-3; cdr3_nt: TGTGCCAGCAGCCCCACAGCGGGAGTGCCCGGGGAGCTGTTTTTT; cdr3_aa: CASSPTAGVPGELFF
d_call: .; cdr3_length: 12; j_call: TRBJ2-2; clone_size: few; v_call: TRBV29-1; cdr3_nt: TGCAGTGTCGCTAGGAACACCGGGGAGCTGTTTTTT; cdr3_aa: CSVARNTGELFF
d_call: TRBD1; cdr3_length: 14; j_call: TRBJ1-1; clone_size: .; v_call: TRBV5-1; cdr3_nt: TGCGCCAGCAGCCTAGGACAGGTGGGCACTGAAGCTTTCTTT; cdr3_aa: CASSLGQVGTEAFF